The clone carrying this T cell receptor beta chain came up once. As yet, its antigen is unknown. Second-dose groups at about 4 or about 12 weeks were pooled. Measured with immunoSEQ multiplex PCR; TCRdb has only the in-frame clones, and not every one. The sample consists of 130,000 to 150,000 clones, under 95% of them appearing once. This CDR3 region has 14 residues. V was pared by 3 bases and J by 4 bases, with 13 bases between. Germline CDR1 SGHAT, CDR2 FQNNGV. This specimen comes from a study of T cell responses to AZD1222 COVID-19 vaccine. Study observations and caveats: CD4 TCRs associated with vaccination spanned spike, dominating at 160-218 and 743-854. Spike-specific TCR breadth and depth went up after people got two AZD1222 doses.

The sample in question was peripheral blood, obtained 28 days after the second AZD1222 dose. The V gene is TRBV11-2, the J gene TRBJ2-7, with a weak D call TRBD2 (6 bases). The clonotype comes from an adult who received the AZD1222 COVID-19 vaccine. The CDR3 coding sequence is TGTGCCAGCAGCTTTAGCGGACAAGTATACGAGCAGTACTTC. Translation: CASSFSGQVYEQYF.